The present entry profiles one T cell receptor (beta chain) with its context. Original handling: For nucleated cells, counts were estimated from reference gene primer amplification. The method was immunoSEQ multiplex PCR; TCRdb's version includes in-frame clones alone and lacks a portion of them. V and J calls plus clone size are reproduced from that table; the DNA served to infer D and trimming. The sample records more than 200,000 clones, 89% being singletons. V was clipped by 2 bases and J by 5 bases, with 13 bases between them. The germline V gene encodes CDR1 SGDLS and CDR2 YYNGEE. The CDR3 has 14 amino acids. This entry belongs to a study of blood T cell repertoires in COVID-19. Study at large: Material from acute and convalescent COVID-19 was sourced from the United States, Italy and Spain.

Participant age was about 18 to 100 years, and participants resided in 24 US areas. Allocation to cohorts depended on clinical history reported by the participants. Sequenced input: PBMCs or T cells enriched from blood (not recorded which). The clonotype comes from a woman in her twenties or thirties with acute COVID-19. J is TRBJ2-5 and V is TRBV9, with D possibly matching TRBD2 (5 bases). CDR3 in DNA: TGTGCCAGCAGCGTCTCGGGGTCACGGGAGACCCAGTACTTC. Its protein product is CASSVSGSRETQYF.